The rows below give T cell receptor beta chains drawn from one sample of a study of cytomegalovirus exposure and HLA in healthy donors. Produced via immunoSEQ multiplex PCR; TCRdb's table is partial and in-frame only. This sample carries around 100,000 clones, with about 0.58% going to the ten biggest clones. The sequenced material came from PBMCs. The receptors come from a man in his forties or fifties in good health and CMV-seronegative. Both conserved end residues are part of each CDR3. D genes are given only for firm matches.

NA	TRBV12-5	TRBJ2-5	CASGLIGRPGETQYF	TGTGCTAGTGGTTTGATAGGCAGGCCTGGGGAGACCCAGTACTTC
NA	TRBV19	TRBJ2-5	CASSETAQETQYF	TGTGCCAGTAGTGAAACAGCCCAAGAGACCCAGTACTTC
TRBD1	TRBV5-4	TRBJ1-6	CASSRGQPNSPLHF	TGTGCCAGCAGCAGGGGACAGCCTAATTCACCCCTCCACTTT
TRBD1	TRBV5-6	TRBJ2-5	CASSWTGPQETQYF	TGTGCCAGCAGCTGGACAGGGCCACAAGAGACCCAGTACTTC
TRBD1	TRBV19	TRBJ2-7	CASSTMTGNYEQYF	TGTGCCAGTAGTACCATGACAGGGAACTACGAGCAGTACTTC
TRBD1	TRBV27	TRBJ1-2	CASSLDRDYGYTF	TGTGCCAGCAGTTTAGACAGGGACTATGGCTACACCTTC
TRBD1	TRBV7-2	TRBJ1-1	CASSFQGGNTEAFF	TGTGCCAGCAGCTTCCAGGGGGGAAACACTGAAGCTTTCTTT
TRBD1	TRBV7-2	TRBJ1-2	CASSPQGQGANYGYTF	TGTGCCAGCAGTCCCCAGGGACAGGGGGCGAACTATGGCTACACCTTC
NA	TRBV2	TRBJ1-3	CASSEIAGSTIYF	TGTGCCAGCAGTGAAATTGCGGGAAGCACCATATATTTT
NA	TRBV19	TRBJ1-2	CASSKGEYGYTF	TGTGCCAGTAGTAAGGGGGAATATGGCTACACCTTC
NA	TRBV27	TRBJ2-7	CASSLMASGPGGQYF	TGTGCCAGCAGTTTGATGGCGAGCGGCCCCGGCGGGCAGTACTTC
TRBD2	TRBV19	TRBJ2-1	CASSIVGGPNEQFF	TGTGCCAGTAGTATTGTGGGAGGGCCGAATGAGCAGTTCTTC
NA	TRBV2	TRBJ2-7	CASKMDRTSYEQYF	TGTGCCAGCAAAATGGACAGAACTTCCTACGAGCAGTACTTC
TRBD1	TRBV6-5	TRBJ1-1	CASSSLRQGSWTEAFF	TGTGCCAGCAGTTCCCTTCGACAGGGCAGTTGGACTGAAGCTTTCTTT
NA	TRBV29-1	TRBJ1-2	CSALGVFGYTF	TGCAGCGCCTTAGGGGTTTTCGGCTACACCTTC
TRBD1	TRBV7-2	TRBJ1-4	CASSLLGTGGEKLFF	TGTGCCAGCAGCTTATTGGGGACAGGGGGCGAAAAACTGTTTTTT
NA	TRBV9	TRBJ1-4	CASTRTGANEKLFF	TGTGCCAGCACTCGCACAGGAGCTAATGAAAAACTGTTTTTT
TRBD1	TRBV9	TRBJ2-5	CASSVGTGAVETQYF	TGTGCCAGCAGCGTTGGGACAGGGGCTGTGGAGACCCAGTACTTC
TRBD1	TRBV7-8	TRBJ1-6	CASRERQGNNSPLHF	TGTGCCAGCAGAGAAAGACAGGGGAATAATTCACCCCTCCACTTT
NA	TRBV5-1	TRBJ1-2	CASSLGGGSYGYTF	TGCGCCAGCAGCTTGGGGGGGGGATCCTACGGCTACACCTTC
NA	TRBV5-1	TRBJ1-2	CASSFTGSSLYGYTF	TGCGCCAGCAGCTTCACAGGGAGCTCCCTCTATGGCTACACCTTC
NA	TRBV9	TRBJ2-2	CASSGSPWTDTRVLFF	TGTGCCAGCAGCGGAAGTCCCTGGACTGATACCCGAGTGCTGTTTTTT
NA	TRBV19	TRBJ2-7	CASADSPYEQYF	TGTGCCAGTGCTGACAGTCCCTACGAGCAGTACTTC
NA	TRBV6-1	TRBJ2-1	CASRGRGHNEQFF	TGTGCCAGCAGGGGAAGGGGCCACAATGAGCAGTTCTTC
NA	TRBV9	TRBJ1-2	CASSVGTGANYGYTF	TGTGCCAGCAGCGTAGGAACAGGAGCTAACTATGGCTACACCTTC
TRBD1	TRBV5-6	TRBJ2-7	CASSKWTGFNEQYF	TGTGCCAGCAGCAAGTGGACAGGGTTCAACGAGCAGTACTTC
TRBD1	TRBV18	TRBJ2-3	CASSPGTGWRDTQYF	TGTGCCAGCTCACCAGGGACAGGGTGGCGAGATACGCAGTATTTT
NA	TRBV15	TRBJ2-3	CATSRGSGYSDTQYF	TGTGCCACCAGCAGAGGGTCCGGGTATTCAGATACGCAGTATTTT
NA	TRBV18	TRBJ2-1	CASSPDRSSYNEQFF	TGTGCCAGCTCACCAGACAGGAGCTCCTACAATGAGCAGTTCTTC
NA	TRBV5-4	TRBJ1-2	CASSLPGSNYGYTF	TGTGCCAGCAGCCTACCGGGGTCCAACTATGGCTACACCTTC
TRBD1	TRBV6-1	TRBJ2-1	CATVRDRGIYNEQFF	TGTGCCACCGTCCGAGACAGGGGAATATACAATGAGCAGTTCTTC
NA	TRBV6-6	TRBJ1-5	CASVASRYDQPQHF	TGTGCCAGCGTCGCCAGCAGGTACGATCAGCCCCAGCATTTT
NA	TRBV29-1	TRBJ2-3	CSVEGQASSTDTQYF	TGCAGCGTTGAAGGACAGGCTTCTAGCACAGATACGCAGTATTTT
NA	TRBV6-5	TRBJ1-4	CASRGGGMGEKLFF	TGTGCCAGCAGGGGAGGGGGAATGGGGGAAAAACTGTTTTTT
TRBD1	TRBV5-1	TRBJ1-1	CASSPQGAGHTEAFF	TGCGCCAGCAGCCCACAGGGGGCCGGGCACACTGAAGCTTTCTTT
NA	TRBV7-2	TRBJ2-2	CASSLAQGTGELFF	TGTGCCAGCAGCTTAGCGCAGGGAACCGGGGAGCTGTTTTTT
NA	TRBV7-2	TRBJ1-1	CASTRDTQMNTEAFF	TGTGCCAGCACCCGGGACACACAGATGAACACTGAAGCTTTCTTT
NA	TRBV6-1	TRBJ2-5	CASRRETQYF	TGTGCCAGCAGACGGGAGACCCAGTACTTC
NA	TRBV5-1	TRBJ2-5	CASSSQSTEGETQYF	TGCGCCAGCAGCTCACAATCGACGGAGGGAGAGACCCAGTACTTC
NA	TRBV7-9	TRBJ2-7	CASSSGGPYEQYF	TGTGCCAGCAGCTCCGGCGGGCCCTACGAGCAGTACTTC
TRBD1	TRBV19	TRBJ1-1	CASSTRREGAKTEAFF	TGTGCCAGTAGTACGCGCCGCGAGGGGGCGAAGACTGAAGCTTTCTTT
TRBD1	TRBV6-5	TRBJ2-7	CASRGTGGASNEQYF	TGTGCCAGCAGGGGGACAGGGGGCGCGTCTAACGAGCAGTACTTC
TRBD2	TRBV27	TRBJ2-1	CASSFGTSGGARYEQFF	TGTGCCAGCAGTTTCGGGACTAGCGGGGGGGCCAGGTATGAGCAGTTCTTC
NA	TRBV6-1	TRBJ2-7	CASSLTGYEQYF	TGTGCCAGCAGCTTAACAGGCTACGAGCAGTACTTC
NA	TRBV20-1	TRBJ1-2	CSAGGYTF	TGCTCCGCGGGGGGCTACACCTTC
TRBD2	TRBV5-1	TRBJ2-5	CASSQAGSETQYF	TGCGCCAGCAGCCAAGCGGGGAGTGAGACCCAGTACTTC
TRBD1	TRBV29-1	TRBJ1-4	CSVAGTGAKNEKLFF	TGCAGCGTTGCCGGGACAGGGGCCAAAAATGAAAAACTGTTTTTT
NA	TRBV19	TRBJ1-3	CASSILRSSGNTIYF	TGTGCCAGTAGTATACTTCGTAGCTCTGGAAACACCATATATTTT
TRBD1	TRBV19	TRBJ2-1	CASSMDRVSEQFF	TGTGCCAGTAGTATGGACAGGGTAAGTGAGCAGTTCTTC
NA	TRBV6-1	TRBJ1-5	CASSTQRGNQPQHF	TGTGCCAGCAGTACCCAAAGGGGTAATCAGCCCCAGCATTTT
TRBD2	TRBV7-3	TRBJ2-7	CASSPGVGEGYEQYF	TGTGCCAGCAGCCCCGGGGTGGGGGAGGGGTACGAGCAGTACTTC